The rows below give T cell receptor beta chains drawn from one sample of a study of radiotherapy plus CTLA-4 blockade in lung cancer. Only in-frame clones appear in the TCRdb table, and some are missing; sequencing was by immunoSEQ multiplex PCR. The table has 24,000 or so clones, about three quarters seen once; the top ten hold roughly 4%. Here the sequenced sample was peripheral blood, taken from a patient treated with radiotherapy plus ipilimumab. These receptors were obtained from a human donor with non-small cell lung cancer who had stable disease on radiotherapy plus ipilimumab. Both conserved end residues are part of each CDR3. The order of the fields is D gene, clone size, J gene, V gene, CDR3 DNA, CDR3 protein. A D gene is named only where the DNA matches it firmly. The size entry is marked missing in some rows and otherwise reads once, few, many or a size class.

>TRBD1|few|TRBJ1-2|TRBV19
TGTGCCAGTAGTCTACAGGGGAGAGATGGCTACACCTTC
CASSLQGRDGYTF
>NA|medium-sized|TRBJ2-1|TRBV7-3
TGTGCCAGCAGCCCTCGACGTGGCAATGAGCAGTTCTTC
CASSPRRGNEQFF
>NA|NA|TRBJ1-2|TRBV28
TGTGCCAGCTACGCGCGAGGAGGCTACACCTTC
CASYARGGYTF
>NA|NA|TRBJ2-3|TRBV18
TGTGCCAGCTCACCACCGTCGGGAAGCTTGGTGGATACGCAGTATTTT
CASSPPSGSLVDTQYF
>NA|NA|TRBJ2-7|TRBV5-1
TGCGCCAGCAGCTTGGATCCAGAGCAACTCTACTACGAGCAGTACTTC
CASSLDPEQLYYEQYF
>TRBD1|once|TRBJ2-3|TRBV5-1
TGCGCCAGCAGCTTAACCCGGGGACAGGGGGCAGGAGATACGCAGTATTTT
CASSLTRGQGAGDTQYF
>TRBD2|few|TRBJ2-7|TRBV6-1
TGTGCCAGCAGTGAAAGGGCGGCTAGCGGGCGTTCCTACGAGCAGTACTTC
CASSERAASGRSYEQYF
>NA|NA|TRBJ2-1|TRBV11-3
TGTGCCAGCAGCTCCTCCCCCAGCTCCTACAATGAGCAGTTCTTC
CASSSSPSSYNEQFF
>NA|NA|TRBJ2-7|TRBV11-2
TGTGCCAGCAGCTCTGGACAAATGGTACTACGCGAGCAGTACTTC
CASSSGQMVLREQYF
>NA|few|TRBJ2-6|TRBV6-5
TGTGCCAGCAGCGACCAATCGGGTGGGGCCAACGTCCTGACTTTC
CASSDQSGGANVLTF
>NA|NA|TRBJ1-1|TRBV14
TGTGCCAGCAGCCAAGGAGGGGGGGGCGCTCCGAACACTGAAGCTTTCTTT
CASSQGGGGAPNTEAFF
>TRBD1|NA|TRBJ1-2|TRBV5-1
TGCGCCAGCAGCTTGTCAGGGGGCGGCTACACCTTC
CASSLSGGGYTF
>NA|NA|TRBJ2-7|TRBV10-2
TGCGCCAGCAGTGAGGGACCCGCCTACGAGCAGTACTTC
CASSEGPAYEQYF
>TRBD1|NA|TRBJ1-5|TRBV7-9
TGTGCCAGCAGCTCCCTAGACGCGGACAGGGCAGGACAGCCCCAGCATTTT
CASSSLDADRAGQPQHF
>NA|once|TRBJ1-5|TRBV30
TGTGCCTGGAGTGATTTCTATAGGGGGAATCAGCCCCAGCATTTT
CAWSDFYRGNQPQHF
>TRBD1|NA|TRBJ1-1|TRBV9
TGTGCCAGCAGCGTACCTCAGGACAGGGGGTTGGACACTGAAGCTTTCTTT
CASSVPQDRGLDTEAFF
>NA|NA|TRBJ2-1|TRBV5-6
TGTGCCAGCAGCTTTCGGAGCCCCCAGGTCAATGAGCAGTTCTTC
CASSFRSPQVNEQFF
>TRBD2|medium-sized|TRBJ2-7|TRBV5-4
TGTGCCAGCAGCTCGGGACTAGTAATTTTCGAGCAGTACTTC
CASSSGLVIFEQYF
>NA|NA|TRBJ2-7|TRBV6-5
TGTGCCAGCAGTTATTACCAGGGAGGTCGCGAGCAGTACTTC
CASSYYQGGREQYF
>NA|few|TRBJ2-1|TRBV6-1
TGTGCCAGCAGTGACAGCAATGAGCAGTTCTTC
CASSDSNEQFF
>NA|NA|TRBJ1-1|TRBV11-2
TGTGCCAGCAGCTTGACGGGGATAGGGACTGAAGCTTTCTTT
CASSLTGIGTEAFF
>NA|NA|TRBJ1-4|TRBV4-2
TGTGCCAGCAGCCAAGATAGTCCGTATGGGGAAAAACTGTTTTTT
CASSQDSPYGEKLFF
>NA|NA|TRBJ1-5|TRBV28
TGTGCCAGCACCTATGGCAATCAGCCCCAGCATTTT
CASTYGNQPQHF
>NA|NA|TRBJ1-3|TRBV7-2
TGTGCCAGCAGCCCTGGTGCCGATGGAAACACCATATATTTT
CASSPGADGNTIYF
>NA|NA|TRBJ2-3|TRBV5-1
TGCGCCAGCAGCCATAATCCAGAGGGATCTTTCAAATCGGTGCGTGATACGCAGTATTTT
CASSHNPEGSFKSVRDTQYF
>NA|once|TRBJ1-4|TRBV2
TGTGCCAGCAGGGAAGGTTTTTTAGCGTGGAAACTGTTTTTT
CASREGFLAWKLFF
>NA|NA|TRBJ2-5|TRBV4-1
TGCGCCAGCAGCCAGGGAAGAGGTCGGGGGGCGCGCCAAGAGACCCAGTACTTC
CASSQGRGRGARQETQYF
>NA|NA|TRBJ2-2|TRBV5-1
TGCGCCAGCAGCTTCCTTAAATTGGACACCGGGGAGCTGTTTTTT
CASSFLKLDTGELFF
>TRBD2|NA|TRBJ2-1|TRBV28
TGTGCCAGCAGCAGGGCGGGGGGGAACAATGAGCAGTTCTTC
CASSRAGGNNEQFF
>NA|NA|TRBJ2-3|TRBV9
TGTGCCAGCAGCGTCCGTTCCCTGGCGGTGAGCACAGATACGCAGTATTTT
CASSVRSLAVSTDTQYF
>NA|NA|TRBJ2-5|TRBV28
TGTGCCAGCAGTTTAGTTCATCGGGGAGAGGGAGAGACCCAGTACTTC
CASSLVHRGEGETQYF
>NA|NA|TRBJ2-7|TRBV18
TGTGCCAGCTCACCCCAACCCTACGAGCAGTACTTC
CASSPQPYEQYF
>TRBD1|few|TRBJ2-5|TRBV9
TGTGCCAGCAGCGTAGGATACAGGGGGGAGACCCAGTACTTC
CASSVGYRGETQYF
>NA|few|TRBJ2-1|TRBV29-1
TGCAGCGTTGATGGGACTGAGGGGAACAATGAGCAGTTCTTC
CSVDGTEGNNEQFF
>NA|NA|TRBJ1-5|TRBV27
TGTGCCAGCAGTTCGGGCGACAGGCTTTATCAGCCCCAGCATTTT
CASSSGDRLYQPQHF
>TRBD1|NA|TRBJ1-2|TRBV5-6
TGTGCCAGCAGCTACGACAGGGACAACACCTTC
CASSYDRDNTF
>NA|NA|TRBJ1-1|TRBV5-1
TGCGCCAGCAGCTTCCTTGGTACAGGGAACACTGAAGCTTTCTTT
CASSFLGTGNTEAFF
>TRBD2|NA|TRBJ2-1|TRBV5-1
TGCGCCAGCAGCTCCTCTAGCGGGAGTTACAATGAGCAGTTCTTC
CASSSSSGSYNEQFF
>NA|NA|TRBJ2-7|TRBV10-1
TGCGCCAGCAGTGAGCGGCGGGTTGGGACCTACGAGCAGTACTTC
CASSERRVGTYEQYF
>TRBD2|NA|TRBJ2-7|TRBV2
TGTGCCAGCAGTAGCGGGAGGAACTCCTACGAGCAGTACTTC
CASSSGRNSYEQYF
>NA|NA|TRBJ2-3|TRBV5-1
TGCGCCAGCAGCTTGGATGGAACAAGGGCCGATACGCAGTATTTT
CASSLDGTRADTQYF
>NA|NA|TRBJ2-7|TRBV10-2
TGCGCCAGCAGTGAGTCGACTCCGGGCTACGAGCAGTACTTC
CASSESTPGYEQYF
>NA|few|TRBJ2-2|TRBV5-1
TGCGCCAGCGGAGAAGGCGGAGGGCCGGGCACCGGGGAGCTGTTTTTT
CASGEGGGPGTGELFF
>NA|NA|TRBJ1-6|TRBV15
TGTGCCACCAGCAGAGATCGAGGGTTTTCACCCCTCCACTTT
CATSRDRGFSPLHF
>TRBD2|NA|TRBJ2-2|TRBV5-4
TGTGCCAGCAGCCTCGGGGGGACGGACACCGGGGAGCTGTTTTTT
CASSLGGTDTGELFF
>NA|once|TRBJ1-1|TRBV21-1
TGTGCCAGCAGCAACAAGGGGGGAATTACCATGAACACTGAAGCTTTCTTT
CASSNKGGITMNTEAFF
>TRBD1|NA|TRBJ1-1|TRBV19
TGTGCCAGTAGCCCAGGGGGCCAAGAAGCTTTCTTT
CASSPGGQEAFF
>NA|NA|TRBJ1-2|TRBV7-2
TGTGCCAGCAGCTTAGCGGGGCCTGGGGCCTCGGGAGGCTACACCTTC
CASSLAGPGASGGYTF
>TRBD1|NA|TRBJ2-6|TRBV11-2
TGTGCCAGCAGCTTACAGGGGGCTGGGGCCAACGTCCTGACTTTC
CASSLQGAGANVLTF
>NA|NA|TRBJ1-2|TRBV25-1
TGTGCCAGCAGTTCTCTGGGCTATGGCTACACCTTC
CASSSLGYGYTF
>NA|NA|TRBJ1-4|TRBV4-3
TGCGCCAGCAGCCACCGAGGGGCATCCGACGAAAAACTGTTTTTT
CASSHRGASDEKLFF
>TRBD2|NA|TRBJ2-2|TRBV6-4
TGTGCCAGCAGTGTTGGTAGCGGGAGTGCCGGGGAGCTGTTTTTT
CASSVGSGSAGELFF
>NA|NA|TRBJ2-3|TRBV5-6
TGTGCCAGCAGCTTGAGGGGAGTTACAGATACGCAGTATTTT
CASSLRGVTDTQYF
>TRBD2|NA|TRBJ2-7|TRBV5-1
TGCGCCAGCACGGAGGGAGGGACTTGGAACTTC
CASTEGGTWNF
>NA|NA|TRBJ2-1|TRBV7-9
TGTGCCAGCAGCCAGTCCGGGGGAGCCTCCTACAATGAGCAGTTCTTC
CASSQSGGASYNEQFF
>TRBD1|NA|TRBJ2-1|TRBV6-1
TGTGCCAGCAGGGCCGGGACAGGGGGCTACAATGAGCAGTTCTTC
CASRAGTGGYNEQFF
>NA|few|TRBJ2-3|TRBV6-5
TGTGCCAGCATCCCCAGGGGAGTCGGGACAGATACGCAGTATTTT
CASIPRGVGTDTQYF
>NA|once|TRBJ2-6|TRBV5-8
TGTGCCAGCAGCTTAGGACCTGGGGCCAACGTCCTGACTTTC
CASSLGPGANVLTF
>TRBD1|NA|TRBJ2-7|TRBV6-1
TGTGCCGCACGGACAGGGGGTCCCGGGGAGCAGTACTTC
CAARTGGPGEQYF